This T cell receptor (beta chain) was observed in a study of PD-L1 blockade in urothelial cancer. About the research overall: Blood analysis took place 3 weeks (second dose) and 6 weeks after treatment start. Peripheral blood specimens exhibited a median yield of about 140,000 T cells.

The assay was immunoSEQ multiplex PCR, and TCRdb's table has in-frame clones only and misses some. The table records roughly 91,000 clones, around 85% of them present only once. Time point reported: pretreatment peripheral blood. Pretreatment and on-treatment samples were taken, numbering 1 to 8 per patient. CDR1 is SEHNR and CDR2 is FQNEAQ in the germline V gene (reference sequence). The CDR3 runs 15 residues. The ends lost 4 bases at V and 4 bases at J; junction bases unmatched: 7. This chain joins TRBV7-9 and TRBJ2-3; 8 bases are shared with TRBD2. The receptor was isolated from a man in his sixties with urothelial cancer. The specimen comprised PBMCs, sampled around atezolizumab (anti-PD-L1) treatment. CDR3 sequence (DNA): TGTGCCAGCAGCTCGCGGGCGGGAGGACCAGATACGCAGTATTTT. It specifies CASSSRAGGPDTQYF.